This T cell receptor beta chain came from a study of blood T cells in healthy people across ages. Study-wide points: Age showed a roughly linear inverse relationship with TCR beta diversity per million T cells. Shifts in expanded clonotypes may have been confounded by donor CMV status, which was unknown. Correlation between TCR beta diversity and naive T cell percentage was strong.

Trimming took off 0 bases at V and 9 bases at J, with 15 bases between the two ends. The germline V gene has CDR1 LGHNA and CDR2 YSLEER. The CDR3 consists of 16 residues. Sample-barcoded 5' priming and a J-beta primer mix drove a second PCR of about 6 to 11 cycles. Every cDNA molecule bore a tag from a template-switch adaptor containing 12 random nucleotides. From the 5' RACE reads, TCRdb called clonotypes with MiXCR, one entry per CDR3 protein. Counted here are hundreds of thousands of distinct CDR3 sequences, approximately 50% occurring once; the ten biggest clones make up roughly 30%. Points on this clonotype: Its antigen is not identified.

This chain connects TRBV4-3 to TRBJ1-6; no clear D gene. The sequence derives from a woman aged 60-75 years in good health. The sequenced material came from blood. The DNA for the CDR3 is TGCGCCAGCAGCCAAGATTGGGTTACCGGTCCTTCACCCCTCCACTTT. Protein product: CASSQDWVTGPSPLHF.